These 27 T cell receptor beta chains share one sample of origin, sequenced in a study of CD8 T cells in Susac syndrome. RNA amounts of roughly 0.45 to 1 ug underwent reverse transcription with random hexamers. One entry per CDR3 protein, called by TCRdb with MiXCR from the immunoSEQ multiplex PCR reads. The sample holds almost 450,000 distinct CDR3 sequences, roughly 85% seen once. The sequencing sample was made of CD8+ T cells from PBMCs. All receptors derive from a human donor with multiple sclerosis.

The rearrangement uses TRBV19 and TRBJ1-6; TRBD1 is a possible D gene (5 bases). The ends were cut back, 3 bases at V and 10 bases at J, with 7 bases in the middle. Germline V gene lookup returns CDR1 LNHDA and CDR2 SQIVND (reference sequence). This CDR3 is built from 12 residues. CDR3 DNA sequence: TGTGCCAGTAGTATCGGGGCCTCACCCCTCCACTTT. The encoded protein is CASSIGASPLHF.

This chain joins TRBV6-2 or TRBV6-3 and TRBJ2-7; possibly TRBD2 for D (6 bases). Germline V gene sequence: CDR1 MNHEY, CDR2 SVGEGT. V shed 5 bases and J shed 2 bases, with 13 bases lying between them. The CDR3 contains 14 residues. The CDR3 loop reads CASSDAGIAYEQYF. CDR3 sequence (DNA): TGTGCCAGCAGTGATGCGGGAATCGCCTACGAGCAGTACTTC.

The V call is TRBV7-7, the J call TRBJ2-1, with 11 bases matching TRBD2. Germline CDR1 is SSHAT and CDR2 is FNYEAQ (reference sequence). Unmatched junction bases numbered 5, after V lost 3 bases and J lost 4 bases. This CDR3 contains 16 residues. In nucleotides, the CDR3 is TGTGCCAGCAGCTTTAGCGGGGGGGCAGGATACAATGAGCAGTTCTTC. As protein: CASSFSGGAGYNEQFF.

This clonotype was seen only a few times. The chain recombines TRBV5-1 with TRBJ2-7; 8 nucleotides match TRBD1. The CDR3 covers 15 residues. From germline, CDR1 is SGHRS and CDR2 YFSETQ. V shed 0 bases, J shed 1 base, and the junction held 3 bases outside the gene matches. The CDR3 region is CASSLDWTGSYEQYF. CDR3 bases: TGCGCCAGCAGCTTGGACTGGACAGGGTCCTACGAGCAGTACTTC.

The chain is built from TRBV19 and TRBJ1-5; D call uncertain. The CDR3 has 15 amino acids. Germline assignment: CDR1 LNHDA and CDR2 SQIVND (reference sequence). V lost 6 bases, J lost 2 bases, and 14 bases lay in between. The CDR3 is CASSHWGSGNQPQHF. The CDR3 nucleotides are TGTGCCAGTAGCCATTGGGGTAGTGGCAATCAGCCCCAGCATTTT.

Here the CDR3 DNA reads TGTGCCAGCATCCCGACGACAGGGGGGACAGATACGCAGTATTTT. It is translated as CASIPTTGGTDTQYF. V gene TRBV5-6 combines with J gene TRBJ2-3; 9 bases are a match to TRBD1. J gave up 3 bases and V 6 bases, and 8 bases lay outside the gene matches. Germline-derived CDR1 and CDR2 are SGHDT and YYEEEE. There are 15 residues in the CDR3.

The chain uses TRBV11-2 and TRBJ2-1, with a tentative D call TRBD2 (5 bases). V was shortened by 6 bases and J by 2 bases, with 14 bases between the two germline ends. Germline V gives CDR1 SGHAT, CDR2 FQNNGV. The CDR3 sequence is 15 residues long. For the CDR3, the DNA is TGTGCCAGCAGTCCCGCCGAGGGTACCTACAATGAGCAGTTCTTC. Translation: CASSPAEGTYNEQFF.

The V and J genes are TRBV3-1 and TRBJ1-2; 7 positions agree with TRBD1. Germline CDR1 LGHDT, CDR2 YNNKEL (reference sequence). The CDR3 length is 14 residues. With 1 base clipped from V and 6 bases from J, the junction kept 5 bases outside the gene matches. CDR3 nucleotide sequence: TGTGCCAGCAGCCAAGTGGACAGGATGGATGGCTACACCTTC. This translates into CASSQVDRMDGYTF.

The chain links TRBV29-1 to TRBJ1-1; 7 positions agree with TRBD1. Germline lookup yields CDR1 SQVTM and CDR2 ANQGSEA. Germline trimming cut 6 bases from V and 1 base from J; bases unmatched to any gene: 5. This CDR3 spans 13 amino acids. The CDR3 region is CSVSTGTNTEAFF. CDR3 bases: TGCAGCGTGTCGACAGGGACGAACACTGAAGCTTTCTTT.

The CDR3 bases are TGCGCCAGCAGAACTAGCAATCCCGGGGAGCTGTTTTTT. It yields the protein CASRTSNPGELFF. The chain joins TRBV10-2 to TRBJ2-2; D perhaps matches TRBD2 (6 bases). The V gene's germline CDR1 is WSHSY and CDR2 SAAADI. The length of the CDR3 is 13 residues. V dropped 6 bases and J dropped 6 bases, with 11 bases sitting between them.

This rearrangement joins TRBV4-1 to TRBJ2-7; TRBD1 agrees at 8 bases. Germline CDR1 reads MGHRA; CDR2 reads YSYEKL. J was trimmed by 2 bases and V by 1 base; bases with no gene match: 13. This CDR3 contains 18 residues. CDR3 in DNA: TGCGCCAGCAGCCAAGGGATTACCGGGACAGGTGCCACCTACGAGCAGTACTTC. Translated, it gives CASSQGITGTGATYEQYF.

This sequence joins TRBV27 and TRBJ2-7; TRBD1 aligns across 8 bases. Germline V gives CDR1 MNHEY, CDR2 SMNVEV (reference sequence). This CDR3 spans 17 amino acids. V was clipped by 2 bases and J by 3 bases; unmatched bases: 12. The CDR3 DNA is TGTGCCAGCAGTTTAGCCAGCGAGACAGGGGAGGACTACGAGCAGTACTTC. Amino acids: CASSLASETGEDYEQYF.

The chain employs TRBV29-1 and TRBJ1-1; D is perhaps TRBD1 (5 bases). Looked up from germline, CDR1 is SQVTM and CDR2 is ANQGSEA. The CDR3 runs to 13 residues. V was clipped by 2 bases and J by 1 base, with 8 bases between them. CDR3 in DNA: TGCAGCGTTGAACTAACAGGGAACACTGAAGCTTTCTTT. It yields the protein CSVELTGNTEAFF.

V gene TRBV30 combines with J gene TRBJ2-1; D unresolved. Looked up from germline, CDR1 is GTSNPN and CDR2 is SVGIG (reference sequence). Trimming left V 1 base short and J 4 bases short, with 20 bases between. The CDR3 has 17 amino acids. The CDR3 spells CAWSGHSYDLSYNEQFF. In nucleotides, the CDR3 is TGTGCCTGGAGTGGCCACTCCTACGATCTCTCATACAATGAGCAGTTCTTC. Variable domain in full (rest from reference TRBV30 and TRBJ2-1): SQTIHQWPATLVQPVGSPLSLECTVEGTSNPNLYWYRQAAGRGLQLLFYSVGIGQISSEVPQNLSASRPQDRQFILSSKKLLLSDSGFYLCAWSGHSYDLSYNEQFFGPGTRLTVL.

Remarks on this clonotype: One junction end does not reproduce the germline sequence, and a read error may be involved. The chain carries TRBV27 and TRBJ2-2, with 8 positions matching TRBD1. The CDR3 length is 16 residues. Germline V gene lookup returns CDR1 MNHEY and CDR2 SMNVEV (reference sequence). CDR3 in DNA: TGTGCCAGCAGTTCCACGACAGGGGTCAACACCGGGGAGCTTTTTTTT. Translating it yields CASSSTTGVNTGELFF.

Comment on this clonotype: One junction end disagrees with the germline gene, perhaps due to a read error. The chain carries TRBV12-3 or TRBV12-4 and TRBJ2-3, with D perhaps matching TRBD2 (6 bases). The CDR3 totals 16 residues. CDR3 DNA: TGTGCCAGCAAAAATGTCCGGGAGTGGGGCACAGATACGCGGTATTTT. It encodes CASKNVREWGTDTRYF.

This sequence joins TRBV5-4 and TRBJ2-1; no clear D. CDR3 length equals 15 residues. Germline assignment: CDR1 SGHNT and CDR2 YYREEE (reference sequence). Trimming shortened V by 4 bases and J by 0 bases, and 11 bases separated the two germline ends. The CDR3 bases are TGTGCCAGCAGCGCCCGCAGTGGCTCCTACAATGAGCAGTTCTTC. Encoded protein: CASSARSGSYNEQFF.

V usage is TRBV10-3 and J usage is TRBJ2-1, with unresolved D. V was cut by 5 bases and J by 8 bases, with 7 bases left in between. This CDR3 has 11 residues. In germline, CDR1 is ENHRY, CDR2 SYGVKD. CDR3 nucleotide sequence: TGTGCCATCAGTTACACCGATGAGCAGTTCTTC. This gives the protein CAISYTDEQFF.

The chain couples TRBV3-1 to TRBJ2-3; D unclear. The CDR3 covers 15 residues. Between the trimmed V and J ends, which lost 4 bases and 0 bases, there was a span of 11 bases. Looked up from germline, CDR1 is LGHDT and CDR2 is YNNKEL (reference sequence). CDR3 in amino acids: CASSPGGQSTDTQYF. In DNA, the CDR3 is TGTGCCAGCAGCCCGGGCGGCCAAAGCACAGATACGCAGTATTTT.

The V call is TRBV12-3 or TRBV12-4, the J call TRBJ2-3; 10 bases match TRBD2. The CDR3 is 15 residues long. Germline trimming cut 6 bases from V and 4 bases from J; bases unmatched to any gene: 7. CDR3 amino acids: CASSWGLAGADTQYF. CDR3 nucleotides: TGTGCCAGCAGCTGGGGGCTAGCGGGAGCAGATACGCAGTATTTT.

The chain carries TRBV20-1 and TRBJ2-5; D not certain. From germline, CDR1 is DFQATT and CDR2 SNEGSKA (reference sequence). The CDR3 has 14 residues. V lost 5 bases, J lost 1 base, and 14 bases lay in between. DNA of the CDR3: TGCAGTGCTCCGGGCGGCCACTTCCAAGAGACCCAGTACTTC. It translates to CSAPGGHFQETQYF.

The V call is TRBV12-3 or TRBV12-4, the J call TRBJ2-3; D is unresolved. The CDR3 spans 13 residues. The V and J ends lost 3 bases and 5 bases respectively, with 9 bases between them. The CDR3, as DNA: TGTGCCAGCAGTTTTGTAAGGTTAGATACGCAGTATTTT. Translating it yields CASSFVRLDTQYF.

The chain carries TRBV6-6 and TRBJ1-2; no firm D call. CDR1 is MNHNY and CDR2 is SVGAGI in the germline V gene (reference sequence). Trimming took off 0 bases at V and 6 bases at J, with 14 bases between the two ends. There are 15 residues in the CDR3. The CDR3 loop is CASSYSSAGGDGYTF. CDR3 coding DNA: TGTGCCAGCAGTTACTCGAGTGCGGGAGGAGATGGCTACACCTTC.

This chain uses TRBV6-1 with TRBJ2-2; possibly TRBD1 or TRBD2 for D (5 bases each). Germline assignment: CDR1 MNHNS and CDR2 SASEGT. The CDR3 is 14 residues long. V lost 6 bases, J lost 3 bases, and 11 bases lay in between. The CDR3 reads CASRRGEDTGELFF. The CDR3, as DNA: TGTGCCAGCAGGAGGGGAGAGGACACCGGGGAGCTGTTTTTT.

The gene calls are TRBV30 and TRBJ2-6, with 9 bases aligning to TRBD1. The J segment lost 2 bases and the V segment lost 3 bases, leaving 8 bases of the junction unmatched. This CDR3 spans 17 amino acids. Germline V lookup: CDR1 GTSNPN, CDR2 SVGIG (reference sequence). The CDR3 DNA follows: TGTGCCTGGAGAGAAGAGGACAGGGGTACTGGGGCCAACGTCCTGACTTTC. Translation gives CAWREEDRGTGANVLTF.

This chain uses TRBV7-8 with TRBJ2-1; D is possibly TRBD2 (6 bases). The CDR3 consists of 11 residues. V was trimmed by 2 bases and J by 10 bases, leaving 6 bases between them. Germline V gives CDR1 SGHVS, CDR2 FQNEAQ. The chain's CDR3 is CASSLRGEQFF. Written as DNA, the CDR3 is TGTGCCAGCAGCTTACGGGGGGAGCAGTTCTTC.

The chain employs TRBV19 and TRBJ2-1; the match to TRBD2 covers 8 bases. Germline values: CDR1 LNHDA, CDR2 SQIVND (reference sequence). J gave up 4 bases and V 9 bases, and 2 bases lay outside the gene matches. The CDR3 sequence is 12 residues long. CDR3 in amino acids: CASLAGYNEQFF. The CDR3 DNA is TGTGCCAGCCTAGCGGGTTACAATGAGCAGTTCTTC.